The present entry profiles one T cell receptor (beta chain) with its context. Its antigen is unidentified. This record comes from a study of shared clonotypes between healthy human individuals. Study-level results: What limited the represented genetic and exposure-history diversity was the small number of donors. Among the subsets, naive ones generally showed larger estimated richness than memory ones. Generation of non-shared clonotypes was less probable than generation of clonotypes shared by all four donors.

It was across several immunoSEQ plates that each subset's genomic DNA was evenly split. The table came from immunoSEQ multiplex PCR; TCRdb's copy has only in-frame clones and leaves some out. The top ten clones hold about 0.13% of a sample with roughly 2.5 million clones, more than 90% of them seen once. With 6 bases removed from V and 0 bases from J, the gap between germline ends came to 19 bases. The germline CDR1 and CDR2 sequences are SEHNR and FQNEAQ (reference sequence). The CDR3 totals 17 residues. The specimen was naive CD4+ T cells sorted from blood. Subset indicated: CD45RA+ positively selected. The V gene is TRBV7-9, the J gene TRBJ2-3; D may be TRBD1 or TRBD2 (5 bases each). The receptor was derived from a man aged 18-30 years in good health. This chain's CDR3 is CASSSLSGTVSTDTQYF. CDR3 DNA sequence: TGTGCCAGCAGTTCACTATCCGGGACGGTTAGCACAGATACGCAGTATTTT.